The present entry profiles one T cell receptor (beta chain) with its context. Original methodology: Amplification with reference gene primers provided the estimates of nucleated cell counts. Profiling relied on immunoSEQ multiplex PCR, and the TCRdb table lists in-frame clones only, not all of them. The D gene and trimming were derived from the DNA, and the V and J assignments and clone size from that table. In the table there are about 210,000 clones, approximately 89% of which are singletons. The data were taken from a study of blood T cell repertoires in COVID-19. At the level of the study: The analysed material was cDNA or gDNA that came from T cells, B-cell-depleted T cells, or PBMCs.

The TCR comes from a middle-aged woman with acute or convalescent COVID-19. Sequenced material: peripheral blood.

The CDR3 is CASSYSGTVSNQPQHF. The CDR3 nucleotides are TGTGCCAGCAGCTACTCCGGGACAGTTAGCAATCAGCCCCAGCATTTT. The rearrangement joins TRBV5-6 to TRBJ1-5; 7 nucleotides agree with TRBD1. V shed 3 bases, J shed 0 bases, and the junction held 6 bases outside the gene matches. The CDR3 has 16 amino acids. CDR1 is SGHDT and CDR2 is YYEEEE in the germline V gene.